This entry is about one TCR beta chain. Its target is unknown. Deep was the level at which the assay was run. It was across several immunoSEQ plates that each subset's genomic DNA was evenly split. TCRdb's copy holds only in-frame clones and misses some; the assay was immunoSEQ multiplex PCR. This table holds around 2,000,000 clones, roughly 95% found once. Naive CD8 cells, CD45RO-negative and positively selected for CCR7, excluded terminally differentiated effector memory CD45RA+ cells. The data derive from a study of shared clonotypes between healthy human individuals. Study-level findings and limits: Among several donors, approximately 5.4% of naive CD4 clonotypes were found in common. Larger estimated richness was generally recorded for naive subsets relative to memory subsets.

The TCR sequence derives from a man in his late teens or twenties in good health. The sample comprised naive CD8+ T cells sorted from blood.

Written as DNA, the CDR3 is TGTGCCAGCAGCGTAGCCGACAGGGGGGAGCTGTTTTTT. This encodes CASSVADRGELFF. The chain carries TRBV9 and TRBJ2-2, with D possibly TRBD1 on 6 matching bases. Germline CDR1 is SGDLS and CDR2 is YYNGEE. V was pared by 0 bases and J by 8 bases, with 8 bases between. CDR3 length: 13 amino acids.